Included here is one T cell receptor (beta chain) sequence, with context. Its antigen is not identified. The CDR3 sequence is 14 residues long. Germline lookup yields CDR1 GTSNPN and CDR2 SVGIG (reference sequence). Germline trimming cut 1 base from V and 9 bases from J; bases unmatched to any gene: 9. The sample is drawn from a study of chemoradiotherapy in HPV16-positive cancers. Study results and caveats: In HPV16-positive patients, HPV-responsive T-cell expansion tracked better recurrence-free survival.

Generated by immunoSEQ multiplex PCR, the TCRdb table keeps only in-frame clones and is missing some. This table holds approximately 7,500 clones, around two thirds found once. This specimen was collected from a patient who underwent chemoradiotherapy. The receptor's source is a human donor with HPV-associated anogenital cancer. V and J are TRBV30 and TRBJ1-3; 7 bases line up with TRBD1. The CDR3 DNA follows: TGTGCCTGGAGTGCCCGGACAGGCGGGCGCACCATATATTTT. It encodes CAWSARTGGRTIYF.